These T cell receptor beta chains were read from a single sample in a study of control samples from healthy donors and cancer patients. Sequenced by immunoSEQ multiplex PCR; TCRdb stores in-frame clones only, minus some. The sample consists of 250,000 to 300,000 clones, roughly 80% of them appearing once. The source material was PBMCs. Every receptor here comes from a woman aged 60-75 years with lung cancer. The CDR3 runs from the conserved cysteine through the conserved F or W. D genes are given only for firm matches. Size is omitted from some rows. Given values are once, few, many or a class for expanded clones.

cdr3_nt	cdr3_aa	j_call	d_call	cdr3_length	v_call	clone_size
TGTGCCAGCAGCGTAGACCCACTCCGGGTAGGCGATACGCAGTATTTT	CASSVDPLRVGDTQYF	TRBJ2-3	.	16	TRBV9	.
TGTGCCAGCAGCCCAGGGATTCCATACGAGCAGTACTTC	CASSPGIPYEQYF	TRBJ2-7	.	13	TRBV3-1/TRBV3-2	.
TGTGCCAGCAGGCCGGGACAGGATGAAAAACTGTTTTTT	CASRPGQDEKLFF	TRBJ1-4	TRBD1	13	TRBV6-5	once
TGTGCCAGCAGCCCCTCGGTTGCGGGGGCGATGCCGGGGGAGACCCAGTACTTC	CASSPSVAGAMPGETQYF	TRBJ2-5	.	18	TRBV7-7	.
TGTGCCAGCAGCATAGGGATAGCCAAAAACATTCAGTACTTC	CASSIGIAKNIQYF	TRBJ2-4	.	14	TRBV5-6	.
TGCGCCAGCAGCTTGGCCGCGGTACCGAACACTGAAGCTTTCTTT	CASSLAAVPNTEAFF	TRBJ1-1	.	15	TRBV5-1	.
TGTGCCAGCAGTTATGACAGGAACACTGAAGCTTTCTTT	CASSYDRNTEAFF	TRBJ1-1	.	13	TRBV6-6	.
TGTGCCAGCAGTGACGGCAGGGTAAGCGGCTACACCTTC	CASSDGRVSGYTF	TRBJ1-2	.	13	TRBV6-1	.
TGTGCCAGCAGGTCAGGGTTCTATGGCTACACCTTC	CASRSGFYGYTF	TRBJ1-2	.	12	TRBV2	many
TGTGCCATCATTCGAACGCGGGACAGGGGTAATGAGCAGTTCTTC	CAIIRTRDRGNEQFF	TRBJ2-1	TRBD1	15	TRBV7-6	once
TGTGCCAGCACCCAAGGGACAGAGAATTCACCCCTCCACTTT	CASTQGTENSPLHF	TRBJ1-6	TRBD1	14	TRBV3-1/TRBV3-2	.
TGTGCCAGCAGCCTACTTCGGCAACAGGGAGGTGAAAAACTGTTTTTT	CASSLLRQQGGEKLFF	TRBJ1-4	.	16	TRBV28	once
TGTGCCTGGAGTTTCCCTCGGACAGGGGGGAACACTGAAGCTTTCTTT	CAWSFPRTGGNTEAFF	TRBJ1-1	TRBD1	16	TRBV30	.
TGTGCCAGCAGCTTAGCCGGGACAGGAACCTATGGCTACACCTTC	CASSLAGTGTYGYTF	TRBJ1-2	TRBD1	15	TRBV7-2	.
TGTGCCAGCAGCTTAACGGGCGGGGGACTAGCGAAAGGTAATGAGCAGTTCTTC	CASSLTGGGLAKGNEQFF	TRBJ2-1	TRBD2	18	TRBV7-9	.
TGCGCCAGTCGGACAGCAGCGAACACCGGGGAGCTGTTTTTT	CASRTAANTGELFF	TRBJ2-2	.	14	TRBV5-1	.